These T cell receptor beta chains were read from a single sample in a study of breast tumors, draining lymph nodes, adjacent tissues. Via MiXCR, TCRdb re-called the multiplex PCR reads, giving one row per CDR3 protein. Seen here are 150,000 to 250,000 distinct CDR3 sequences, over 25% observed once, and the top ten hold over 4%. Sequencing was carried out using axillary lymph node tissue. These receptors were taken from a female donor with breast cancer. Some clones in this sample may be carry-over from other donors' samples. Both conserved end residues are part of each CDR3. Fields, in order: V gene, D gene, J gene, clone size, CDR3 protein, CDR3 DNA. D genes are given only for firm matches. Clone size is not always given. Where it is, it says once, few, many or a class for expanded clones.

v_call: TRBV5-8
d_call: .
j_call: TRBJ2-3
clone_size: many
cdr3_aa: CASSLSLQASFSDTQYF
cdr3_nt: TGTGCCAGCAGCTTGTCTCTACAGGCTAGCTTTTCAGATACGCAGTATTTT

v_call: TRBV4-3
d_call: .
j_call: TRBJ1-6
clone_size: many
cdr3_aa: CASSQGRNNSPLHF
cdr3_nt: TGCGCCAGCAGCCAGGGGAGGAATAATTCACCCCTCCACTTT

v_call: TRBV7-9
d_call: .
j_call: TRBJ1-6
clone_size: many
cdr3_aa: CASSLAGVTNSPLHF
cdr3_nt: TGTGCCAGCAGCTTAGCGGGAGTTACTAATTCACCCCTCCACTTT

v_call: TRBV10-3
d_call: .
j_call: TRBJ1-2
clone_size: once
cdr3_aa: CAISEDMLHDYTF
cdr3_nt: TGTGCCATCAGTGAGGACATGCTCCATGACTACACCTTC

v_call: TRBV12-3/TRBV12-4
d_call: TRBD1
j_call: TRBJ1-4
clone_size: .
cdr3_aa: CASSRTGEVEKLFF
cdr3_nt: TGTGCCAGCAGCCGGACAGGGGAGGTGGAAAAACTGTTTTTT

v_call: TRBV6-2/TRBV6-3
d_call: TRBD2
j_call: TRBJ2-1
clone_size: few
cdr3_aa: CASSPRLAGGGHEQFF
cdr3_nt: TGTGCCAGCAGCCCTCGACTAGCGGGAGGAGGCCATGAGCAGTTCTTC

v_call: TRBV12-5
d_call: .
j_call: TRBJ1-3
clone_size: .
cdr3_aa: CASCRQASPTSGNTIYF
cdr3_nt: TGTGCTAGCTGCCGACAGGCGTCCCCCACCTCTGGAAACACCATATATTTT

v_call: TRBV20-1
d_call: .
j_call: TRBJ1-3
clone_size: many
cdr3_aa: CSAGTAPSGNTIYF
cdr3_nt: TGCAGTGCTGGGACGGCACCCTCTGGAAACACCATATATTTT

v_call: TRBV20-1
d_call: .
j_call: TRBJ2-7
clone_size: many
cdr3_aa: CSARGGRLYEQYF
cdr3_nt: TGCAGTGCTAGAGGGGGCAGACTCTACGAGCAGTACTTC

v_call: TRBV18
d_call: .
j_call: TRBJ2-5
clone_size: many
cdr3_aa: CASSPPGVQETQYF
cdr3_nt: TGTGCCAGCTCACCACCTGGGGTCCAAGAGACCCAGTACTTC

v_call: TRBV7-9
d_call: .
j_call: TRBJ2-5
clone_size: many
cdr3_aa: CVSSLDPGVVETQYF
cdr3_nt: TGTGTCAGCAGCTTAGACCCGGGAGTGGTGGAGACCCAGTACTTC

v_call: TRBV9
d_call: TRBD1
j_call: TRBJ2-3
clone_size: many
cdr3_aa: CASSADRGRTDTQYF
cdr3_nt: TGTGCCAGCAGCGCGGACAGGGGGCGAACAGATACGCAGTATTTT

v_call: TRBV12-3/TRBV12-4
d_call: .
j_call: TRBJ2-3
clone_size: many
cdr3_aa: CASSIRDSSTDTQYF
cdr3_nt: TGTGCCAGCAGTATCAGAGATTCTAGCACAGATACGCAGTATTTT

v_call: TRBV6-1
d_call: .
j_call: TRBJ1-5
clone_size: many
cdr3_aa: CASSEAGGVDQPQHF
cdr3_nt: TGTGCCAGCAGTGAAGCAGGAGGGGTCGATCAGCCCCAGCATTTT

v_call: TRBV20-1
d_call: TRBD2
j_call: TRBJ2-5
clone_size: .
cdr3_aa: CSAWTRRGGPETQYF
cdr3_nt: TGCAGTGCTTGGACCCGTCGGGGGGGCCCAGAGACCCAGTACTTC